This T cell receptor (beta chain) was recorded in a study of cytomegalovirus exposure and HLA in healthy donors. Overall study findings and caveats: Several of the most significant clusters were apparently associated with common viral pathogens in a later analysis. In the analysis, some V segments, TRBV6-2 and TRBV6-3 included, were excluded as indistinguishable.

The PCR was carried out with 60 Vbeta primers and 13 Jbeta primers. Assay used: immunoSEQ multiplex PCR; TCRdb lists only in-frame clones, some missing. Altogether 100,000 to 150,000 clones are present, 78% being singletons, with the ten largest covering 1.5%. This clone appeared a few times. Its cognate antigen is unknown. The CDR3 is 15 amino acids. Trimming cost V 0 bases and J 4 bases, with 12 bases left between them. Per germline, CDR1 KGHSH and CDR2 LQKENI. The specimen sequenced was PBMCs. This clonotype originated in a young woman in good health and CMV-seronegative. The chain carries TRBV18 and TRBJ1-2; the D gene is possibly TRBD1 (6 bases). The CDR3 loop is CASSPPRAGAYGYTF. The CDR3 DNA reads as TGTGCCAGCTCACCACCTCGGGCAGGGGCCTATGGCTACACCTTC.